This T cell receptor beta chain was obtained from a study of T cell changes during pregnancy in multiple sclerosis. CDR1 and CDR2 from the germline V gene are SQVTM and ANQGSEA. CDR3 length: 16 residues. Trimming took 3 bases from V and 2 from J; bases not matched to a gene: 11. The method was immunoSEQ multiplex PCR; TCRdb's version includes in-frame clones alone and lacks a portion of them. The sample has 55,000 to 85,000 clones, over 85% seen once; the top ten hold more than 0.9%. The sequence was collected from a female donor with multiple sclerosis, enrolled in a pregnancy study. The chain employs TRBV29-1 and TRBJ2-5; 8 nucleotides agree with TRBD2. Specimen: peripheral blood, collected in the third trimester of pregnancy. The CDR3 sequence is CSVDGREGSLQETQYF. Here the CDR3 DNA reads TGCAGCGTTGATGGTCGGGAGGGAAGCCTACAAGAGACCCAGTACTTC. The full variable domain, with the rest looked up from reference TRBV29-1 and TRBJ2-5, is SAVISQKPSRDICQRGTSLTIQCQVDSQVTMMFWYRQQPGQSLTLIATANQGSEATYESGFVIDKFPISRPNLTFSTLTVSNMSPEDSSIYLCSVDGREGSLQETQYFGPGTRLLVL.